This T cell receptor (beta chain) was sequenced during a study of cytomegalovirus exposure and HLA in healthy donors. It was with 60 Vbeta and 13 Jbeta primers that the PCR ran. The assay was immunoSEQ multiplex PCR, and TCRdb's table has in-frame clones only and misses some. The table has about 150,000 clones, around 84% seen once. Study observations and caveats: In an earlier analysis, in several hundred donors, most V segments appeared productive either ~90% or ~30% of the time. There were several of the most significant clusters that appeared linked to common viral pathogens in a later analysis. Some V segments, including TRBV6-2 and TRBV6-3, were excluded as indistinguishable.

Of note for this clone: Its antigen is not known.

The V gene lost 4 bases and the J gene lost 0 bases, with 8 bases spanning the gap. Germline V gives CDR1 SGHNT, CDR2 YENEEA. This CDR3 is built from 14 residues. The chain links TRBV11-3 to TRBJ2-3, with D hard to call. The TCR sequence derives from a man in his forties or fifties in good health and CMV-seropositive. Material for sequencing was PBMCs. CDR3 nucleotide sequence: TGTGCCAGCAGCTCTTCCTTTAGCACAGATACGCAGTATTTT. It is translated as CASSSSFSTDTQYF.